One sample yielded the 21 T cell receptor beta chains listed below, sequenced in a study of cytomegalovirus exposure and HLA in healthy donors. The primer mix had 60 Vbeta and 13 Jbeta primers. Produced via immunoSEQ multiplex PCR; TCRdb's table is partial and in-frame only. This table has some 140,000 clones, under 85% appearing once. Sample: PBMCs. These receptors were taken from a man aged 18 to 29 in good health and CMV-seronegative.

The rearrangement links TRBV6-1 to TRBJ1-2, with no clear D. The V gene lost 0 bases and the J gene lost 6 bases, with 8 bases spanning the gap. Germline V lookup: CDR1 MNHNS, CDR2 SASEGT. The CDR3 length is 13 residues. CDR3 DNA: TGTGCCAGCAGTGAAGCGAGGGCGGATGGCTACACCTTC. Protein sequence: CASSEARADGYTF.

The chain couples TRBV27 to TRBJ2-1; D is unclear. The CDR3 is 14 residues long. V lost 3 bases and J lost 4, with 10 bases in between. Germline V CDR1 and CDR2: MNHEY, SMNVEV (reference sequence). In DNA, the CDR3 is TGTGCCAGCAGTTTCGGTCAGACATACAATGAGCAGTTCTTC. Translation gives CASSFGQTYNEQFF.

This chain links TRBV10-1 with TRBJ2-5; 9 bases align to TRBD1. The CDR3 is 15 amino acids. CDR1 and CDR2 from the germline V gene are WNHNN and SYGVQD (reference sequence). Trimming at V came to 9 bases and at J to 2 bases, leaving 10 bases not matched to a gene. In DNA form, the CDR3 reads TGCGCCAGTCCAATCCGGGACAGGGATCAAGAGACCCAGTACTTC. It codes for CASPIRDRDQETQYF.

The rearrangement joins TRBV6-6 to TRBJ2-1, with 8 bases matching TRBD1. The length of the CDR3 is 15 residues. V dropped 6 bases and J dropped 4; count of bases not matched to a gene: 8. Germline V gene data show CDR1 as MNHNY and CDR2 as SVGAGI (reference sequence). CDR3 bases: TGTGCCAGCAGAATCGGGACAGGTCGGTACAATGAGCAGTTCTTC. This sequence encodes CASRIGTGRYNEQFF.

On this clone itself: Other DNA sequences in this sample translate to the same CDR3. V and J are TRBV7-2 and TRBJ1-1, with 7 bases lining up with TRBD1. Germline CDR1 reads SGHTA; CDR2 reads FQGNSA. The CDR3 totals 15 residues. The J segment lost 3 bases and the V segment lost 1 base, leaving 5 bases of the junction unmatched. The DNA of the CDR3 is TGTGCCAGCAGCTTAGTTGGGCAGGGGGACACTGAAGCTTTCTTT. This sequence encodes CASSLVGQGDTEAFF. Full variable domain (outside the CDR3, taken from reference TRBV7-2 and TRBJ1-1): GAGVSQSPSNKVTEKGKDVELRCDPISGHTALYWYRQSLGQGLEFLIYFQGNSAPDKSGLPSDRFSAERTGGSVSTLTIQRTQQEDSAVYLCASSLVGQGDTEAFFGQGTRLTVV.

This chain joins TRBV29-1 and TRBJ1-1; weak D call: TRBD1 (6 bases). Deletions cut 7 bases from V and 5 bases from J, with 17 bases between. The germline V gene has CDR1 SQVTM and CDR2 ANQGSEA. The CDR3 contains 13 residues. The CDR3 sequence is CSASTGGGTEAFF. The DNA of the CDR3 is TGCAGCGCGTCGACAGGCGGCGGGACTGAAGCTTTCTTT.

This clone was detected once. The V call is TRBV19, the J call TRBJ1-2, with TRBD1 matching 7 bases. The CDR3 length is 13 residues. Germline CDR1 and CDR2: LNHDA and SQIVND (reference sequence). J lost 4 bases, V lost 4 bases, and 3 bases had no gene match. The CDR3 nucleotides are TGTGCCAGTAGTAACAGGGGTAGCTATGGCTACACCTTC. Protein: CASSNRGSYGYTF.

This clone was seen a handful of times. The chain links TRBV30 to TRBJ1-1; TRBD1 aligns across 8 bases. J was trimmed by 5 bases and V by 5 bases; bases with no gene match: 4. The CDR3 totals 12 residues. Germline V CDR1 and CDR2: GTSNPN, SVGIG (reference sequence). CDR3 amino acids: CAWLQGATEAFF. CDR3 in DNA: TGTGCCTGGCTGCAGGGGGCTACTGAAGCTTTCTTT.

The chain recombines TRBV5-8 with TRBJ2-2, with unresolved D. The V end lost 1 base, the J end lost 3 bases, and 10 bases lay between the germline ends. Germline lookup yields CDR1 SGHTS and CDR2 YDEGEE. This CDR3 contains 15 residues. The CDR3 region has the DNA TGTGCCAGCAGCTTGTCCGCCAGTCACACCGGGGAGCTGTTTTTT. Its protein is CASSLSASHTGELFF.

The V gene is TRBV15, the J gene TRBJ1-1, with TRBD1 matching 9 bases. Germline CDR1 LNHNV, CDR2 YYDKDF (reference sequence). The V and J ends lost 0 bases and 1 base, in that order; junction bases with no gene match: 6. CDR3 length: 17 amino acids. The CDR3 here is CATSRDRGTGRNTEAFF. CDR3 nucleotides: TGTGCCACCAGCAGAGATCGTGGGACAGGGAGGAACACTGAAGCTTTCTTT.

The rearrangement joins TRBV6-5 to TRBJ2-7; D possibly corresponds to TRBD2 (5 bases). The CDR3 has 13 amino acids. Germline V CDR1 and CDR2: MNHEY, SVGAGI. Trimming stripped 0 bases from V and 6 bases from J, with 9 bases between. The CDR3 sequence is CASSYSWRSEQYF. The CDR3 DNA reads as TGTGCCAGCAGTTACTCGTGGAGGAGCGAGCAGTACTTC.

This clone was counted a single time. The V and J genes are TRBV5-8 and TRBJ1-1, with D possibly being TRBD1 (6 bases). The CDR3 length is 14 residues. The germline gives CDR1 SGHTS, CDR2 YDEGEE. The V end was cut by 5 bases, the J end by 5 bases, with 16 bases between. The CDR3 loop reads CASRINRVRTEAFF. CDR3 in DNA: TGTGCCAGCAGGATCAACAGGGTACGGACTGAAGCTTTCTTT.

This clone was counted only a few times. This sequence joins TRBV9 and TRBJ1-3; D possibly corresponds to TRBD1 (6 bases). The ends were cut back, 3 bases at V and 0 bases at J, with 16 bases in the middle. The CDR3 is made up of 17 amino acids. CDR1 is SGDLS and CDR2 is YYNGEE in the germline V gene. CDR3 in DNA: TGTGCCAGCAGCGACTGGGGGGGCTCCGGCTCTGGAAACACCATATATTTT. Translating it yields CASSDWGGSGSGNTIYF.

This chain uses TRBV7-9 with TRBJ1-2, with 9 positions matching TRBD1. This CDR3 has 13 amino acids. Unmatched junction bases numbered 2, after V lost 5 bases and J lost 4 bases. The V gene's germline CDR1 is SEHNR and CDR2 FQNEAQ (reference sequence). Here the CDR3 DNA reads TGTGCCAGCAGCCTACAGGGGGCCTATGGCTACACCTTC. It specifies CASSLQGAYGYTF.

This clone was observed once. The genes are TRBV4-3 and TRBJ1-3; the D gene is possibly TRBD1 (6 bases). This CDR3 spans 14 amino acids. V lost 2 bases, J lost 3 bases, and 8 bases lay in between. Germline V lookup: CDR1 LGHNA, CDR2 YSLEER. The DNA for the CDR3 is TGCGCCAGCAGCCAAACAGGGTTTGGAAACACCATATATTTT. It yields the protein CASSQTGFGNTIYF.

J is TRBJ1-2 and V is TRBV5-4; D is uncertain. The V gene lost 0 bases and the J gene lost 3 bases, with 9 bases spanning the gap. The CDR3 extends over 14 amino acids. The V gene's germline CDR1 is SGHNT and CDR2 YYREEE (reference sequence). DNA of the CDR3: TGTGCCAGCAGCTTGGTCCCCCGGGACTATGGCTACACCTTC. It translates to CASSLVPRDYGYTF.

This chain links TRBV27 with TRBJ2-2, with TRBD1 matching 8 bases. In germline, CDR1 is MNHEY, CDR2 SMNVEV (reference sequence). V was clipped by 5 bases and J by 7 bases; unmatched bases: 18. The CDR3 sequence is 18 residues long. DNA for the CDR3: TGTGCCAGCAGTCCACTACGCTCAGGGGGCTTTGGTATCGGGGAGCTGTTTTTT. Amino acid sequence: CASSPLRSGGFGIGELFF.

The CDR3 region has the DNA TGTGCCAGTAACCCTTCCCCGGCCGGGGACTATGGCTACACCTTC. Protein product: CASNPSPAGDYGYTF. The rearrangement joins TRBV19 to TRBJ1-2, with D uncertain. The V and J ends lost 7 bases and 3 bases respectively, with 18 bases between them. Germline CDR1 and CDR2: LNHDA and SQIVND (reference sequence). The CDR3 totals 15 residues.

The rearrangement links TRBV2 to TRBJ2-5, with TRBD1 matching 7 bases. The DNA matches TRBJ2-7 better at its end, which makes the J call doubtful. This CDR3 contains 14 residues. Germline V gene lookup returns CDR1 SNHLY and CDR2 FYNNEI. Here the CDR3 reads CASSLGTVSYEQYF. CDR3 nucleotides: TGTGCCAGCAGCCTAGGGACAGTTTCCTACGAGCAGTACTTC.

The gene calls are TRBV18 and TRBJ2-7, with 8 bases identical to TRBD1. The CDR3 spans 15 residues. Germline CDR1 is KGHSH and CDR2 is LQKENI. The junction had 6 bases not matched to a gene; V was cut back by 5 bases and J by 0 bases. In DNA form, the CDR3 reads TGTGCCAGCTCAACCGGACAGGGTAGCTCCTACGAGCAGTACTTC. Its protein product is CASSTGQGSSYEQYF.

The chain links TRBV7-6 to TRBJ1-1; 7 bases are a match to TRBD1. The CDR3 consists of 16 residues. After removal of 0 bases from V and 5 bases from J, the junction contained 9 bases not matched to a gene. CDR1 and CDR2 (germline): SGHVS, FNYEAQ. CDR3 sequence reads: CASSLAKGALETEAFF. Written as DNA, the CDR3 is TGTGCCAGCAGCTTAGCGAAGGGGGCGTTAGAGACTGAAGCTTTCTTT.